A selection of T cell receptor beta chains follows, all from one sample in a study of blood T cell repertoires in COVID-19. The method was immunoSEQ multiplex PCR; TCRdb's version includes in-frame clones alone and lacks a portion of them. The sample holds 90,000 or so clones, around 86% seen once. Sequenced input: peripheral blood. These receptors were taken from a man aged 55 to 70 with acute or convalescent COVID-19. Both conserved end residues are trimmed from each CDR3.

v_call: TRBV6-4; j_call: TRBJ2-3; cdr3_aa: ASSDSTGGPSEDTQY
v_call: TRBV7-8; j_call: TRBJ2-1; cdr3_aa: ASSKGLADSYNEQF
v_call: TRBV27; j_call: TRBJ1-2; cdr3_aa: ASSLYGRREGGYT
v_call: TRBV4-2; j_call: TRBJ1-1; cdr3_aa: ASSQDPRQRMNTEAF
v_call: TRBV10-3; j_call: TRBJ2-1; cdr3_aa: AIASGQSYNEQF
v_call: TRBV6-1; j_call: TRBJ1-4; cdr3_aa: ASSDRGREKLF
v_call: TRBV7-8; j_call: TRBJ2-3; cdr3_aa: ASSISGLGSTDTQY
v_call: TRBV27; j_call: TRBJ2-2; cdr3_aa: ASSLSGVGAGELF
v_call: TRBV6-1; j_call: TRBJ2-2; cdr3_aa: ASSETGETGELF
v_call: TRBV4-2; j_call: TRBJ2-3; cdr3_aa: ASSQDLAVGGNTQY
v_call: TRBV7-2; j_call: TRBJ1-1; cdr3_aa: ASSSKRTEAF